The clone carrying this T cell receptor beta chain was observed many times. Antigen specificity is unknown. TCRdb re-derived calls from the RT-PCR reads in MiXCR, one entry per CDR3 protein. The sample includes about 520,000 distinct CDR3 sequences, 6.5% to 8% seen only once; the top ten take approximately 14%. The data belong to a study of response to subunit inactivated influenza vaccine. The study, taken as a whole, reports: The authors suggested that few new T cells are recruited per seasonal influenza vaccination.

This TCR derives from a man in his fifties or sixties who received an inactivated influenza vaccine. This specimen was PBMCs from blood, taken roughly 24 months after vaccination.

CDR3 DNA sequence: TGTGCCAGCACGTCTCGGGGAACCTACGAGCAGTACTTC. It encodes CASTSRGTYEQYF. The rearrangement uses TRBV7-9 and TRBJ2-7, with D possibly TRBD2 on 5 matching bases. Looked up from germline, CDR1 is SEHNR and CDR2 is FQNEAQ (reference sequence). The CDR3 consists of 13 residues. Trimming took off 7 bases at V and 2 bases at J, with 12 bases between the two ends. Filled out from reference TRBV7-9 and TRBJ2-7, the complete variable domain reads DTGVSQNPRHKITKRGQNVTFRCDPISEHNRLYWYRQTLGQGPEFLTYFQNEAQLEKSRLLSDRFSAERPKGSFSTLEIQRTEQGDSAMYLCASTSRGTYEQYFGPGTRLTVT.